A single T cell receptor beta chain is shown here with its context. The sample belongs to a study of cytomegalovirus exposure and HLA in healthy donors. Study-wide context: HLA-typed donors were the source of about 90 million unique TCRs held in an early data release.

The CDR3 length is 13 residues. V was clipped by 8 bases and J by 7 bases; unmatched bases: 10. Germline CDR1 reads GTSNPN; CDR2 reads SVGIG (reference sequence). Primers included in the PCR were 60 Vbeta and 13 Jbeta primers. Assay used: immunoSEQ multiplex PCR; TCRdb lists only in-frame clones, some missing. The data contain 90,000 to 150,000 clones, around 75% of them singletons. This clonotype was obtained from a woman between 40 and 55 years old in good health and CMV-seropositive. V usage is TRBV30 and J usage is TRBJ1-2, with 10 bases fitting TRBD1. Sequencing was performed on PBMCs. This chain's CDR3 is CAHEDRGRGGYTF. The DNA of the CDR3 is TGTGCCCACGAGGACAGGGGGAGAGGTGGCTACACCTTC.